These 20 T cell receptor beta chains were sequenced from one sample in a study of T cells expressing NK-cell markers. TCRdb re-called the 5' RACE reads and gives one entry per CDR3 protein, without DNA. Here the sample table reports about 260,000 distinct CDR3 sequences. Sequenced material: blood T cells: a sorted CD56 or NKG2C T cell subset, CD4+ or CD8+ T cells, or bulk PBMC T cells (not recorded which). The receptors derive from a woman between 18 and 70 years old in good health.

The chain couples TRBV7-2 to TRBJ1-6; TCRdb designates TRBD1, a call that cannot be tested without DNA. This CDR3 region has 14 residues. Germline lookup yields CDR1 SGHTA and CDR2 FQGNSA. The CDR3: CASSSTGGVSPLHF.

CDR3 residues: CASSLPGLAGVGELFF. V is TRBV28 and J is TRBJ2-2; the D call of TRBD2 rests on TCRdb alone, since no DNA is present to check it. Germline V gene sequence: CDR1 MDHEN, CDR2 SYDVKM. This CDR3 has 16 amino acids.

The V call is TRBV5-1, the J call TRBJ2-3; TCRdb's D call of TRBD1 is untestable without DNA. This CDR3 is built from 16 residues. Germline V lookup: CDR1 SGHRS, CDR2 YFSETQ. CDR3 amino acids: CASSSGTGVGTDTQYF.

This chain uses TRBV5-1 with TRBJ2-6; TCRdb indicates TRBD1, and absent DNA this call remains unverified. The CDR3 is 20 amino acids. The germline V gene has CDR1 SGHRS and CDR2 YFSETQ. The CDR3 loop is CASSLEPHRKKVSGANVLTF.

This sequence joins TRBV18 and TRBJ2-7; the D gene TCRdb calls, TRBD2, cannot be checked with no DNA. The CDR3 extends over 16 amino acids. Germline V gives CDR1 KGHSH, CDR2 LQKENI. CDR3 region: CASSPGLGLSSYEQYF.

This chain connects TRBV18 to TRBJ2-5. This CDR3 is 13 amino acids long. Germline assignment: CDR1 KGHSH and CDR2 LQKENI. The CDR3 protein is CASSPRVGETQYF.

The rearrangement uses TRBV28 and TRBJ2-3. Germline CDR1 reads MDHEN; CDR2 reads SYDVKM. The CDR3 has 15 residues. The CDR3 loop reads CASSLRRLLGGTQYF. The entire variable domain, with the rest obtained from reference TRBV28 and TRBJ2-3, is as follows: DVKVTQSSRYLVKRTGEKVFLECVQDMDHENMFWYRQDPGLGLRLIYFSYDVKMKEKGDIPEGYSVSREKKERFSLILESASTNQTSMYLCASSLRRLLGGTQYFGPGTRLTVL.

The rearrangement uses TRBV20-1 and TRBJ1-4; TCRdb calls TRBD1, which cannot be checked without DNA. There are 15 residues in the CDR3. The germline gives CDR1 DFQATT, CDR2 SNEGSKA (reference sequence). The chain's CDR3 is CSASRGRATNEKLFF.

V and J are TRBV10-3 and TRBJ1-5. CDR1 and CDR2 from the germline V gene are ENHRY and SYGVKD. The CDR3 totals 12 residues. CDR3: CAISEVDQPQHF.

The rearrangement joins TRBV20-1 to TRBJ2-3; the TCRdb call, TRBD1, lacks DNA for checking. Germline V gives CDR1 DFQATT, CDR2 SNEGSKA (reference sequence). The CDR3 has 17 residues. The CDR3 loop reads CSALQSKDRVLADTQYF.

V is TRBV28 and J is TRBJ2-7; lacking DNA, the TRBD1 call made by TCRdb goes unchecked. Germline loops: CDR1 MDHEN, CDR2 SYDVKM. The CDR3 loop spans 12 amino acids. CDR3 amino acids: CASTRSSYEQYF. Using reference TRBV28 and TRBJ2-7 for the parts outside the CDR3, the full variable domain is DVKVTQSSRYLVKRTGEKVFLECVQDMDHENMFWYRQDPGLGLRLIYFSYDVKMKEKGDIPEGYSVSREKKERFSLILESASTNQTSMYLCASTRSSYEQYFGPGTRLTVT.

The chain carries TRBV5-5 and TRBJ1-1. The V gene's germline CDR1 is SGHKS and CDR2 YYEKEE (reference sequence). There are 11 residues in the CDR3. The CDR3: CASSPHTEAFF.

This chain links TRBV4-1 with TRBJ1-5. Germline V gene data show CDR1 as MGHRA and CDR2 as YSYEKL. The CDR3 consists of 14 residues. The chain's CDR3 is CASSQDAGYQPQHF.

The chain employs TRBV12-3 or TRBV12-4 and TRBJ1-2; the D gene TCRdb calls, TRBD1, cannot be checked with no DNA. The CDR3 is 14 amino acids. Here the CDR3 reads CASRFSGGADGYTF.

The genes are TRBV6-5 and TRBJ1-5. The CDR3 runs to 14 residues. The germline gives CDR1 MNHEY, CDR2 SVGAGI. CDR3 protein: CASSYGGSGQPQHF.

The genes are TRBV11-2 and TRBJ2-1; TCRdb designates TRBD1, a call that cannot be tested without DNA. From germline, CDR1 is SGHAT and CDR2 FQNNGV. The CDR3 has 15 residues. CDR3 protein: CASSLDLPPYDEQFF.

This chain links TRBV12-3 or TRBV12-4 with TRBJ1-6. This CDR3 contains 16 residues. The CDR3 loop reads CASSSSRGSYNSPLHF.

This sequence joins TRBV9 and TRBJ2-7; no DNA is available, so the TRBD2 call from TCRdb remains unchecked. This CDR3 region has 15 residues. Germline CDR1 and CDR2: SGDLS and YYNGEE. The chain's CDR3 is CASSLRTSGLFEQYF.

This chain uses TRBV20-1 with TRBJ1-1. Germline CDR1 DFQATT, CDR2 SNEGSKA (reference sequence). The CDR3 contains 14 residues. CDR3 in amino acids: CSALTGVLVAEAFF.

This sequence joins TRBV9 and TRBJ1-1. This CDR3 spans 15 amino acids. The germline V gene encodes CDR1 SGDLS and CDR2 YYNGEE. The CDR3 loop is CASSVATMGVAEAFF.